The sample holds a few counts of the clone carrying this TCR beta chain. This specimen comes from a study of blood T cells in healthy people across ages. Through a sample-barcoded 5' primer and a J-beta primer mix, a second PCR was run for 7 to 11 cycles. TCRdb called the 5' RACE reads again in MiXCR, with one record for every CDR3 protein. The sample shows over a million distinct CDR3 sequences, 35% to 45% of them seen only once. The CDR3 has 16 amino acids. V was trimmed by 3 bases and J by 3 bases, leaving 15 bases between them. This receptor was taken from a woman between 18 and 30 years old in good health. The rearrangement links TRBV12-3 or TRBV12-4 to TRBJ1-5; D perhaps matches TRBD1 (5 bases). The specimen sequenced was blood. The CDR3 region is CASSFGPGQVNQPQHF. In DNA form, the CDR3 reads TGTGCCAGCAGTTTTGGTCCGGGGCAGGTCAATCAGCCCCAGCATTTT.